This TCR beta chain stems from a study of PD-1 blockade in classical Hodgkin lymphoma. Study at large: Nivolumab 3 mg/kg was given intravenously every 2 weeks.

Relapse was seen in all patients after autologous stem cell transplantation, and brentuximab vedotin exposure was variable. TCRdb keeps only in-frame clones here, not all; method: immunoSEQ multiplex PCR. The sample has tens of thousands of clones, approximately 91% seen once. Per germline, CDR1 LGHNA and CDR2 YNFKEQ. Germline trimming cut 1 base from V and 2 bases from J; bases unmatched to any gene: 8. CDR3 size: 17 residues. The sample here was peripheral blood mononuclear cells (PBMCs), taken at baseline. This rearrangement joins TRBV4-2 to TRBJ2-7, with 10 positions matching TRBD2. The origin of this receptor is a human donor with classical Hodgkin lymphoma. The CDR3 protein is CASSQGTSGTQAYEQYF. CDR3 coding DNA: TGTGCCAGCAGCCAAGGAACTAGCGGGACGCAAGCCTACGAGCAGTACTTC.